The 24 T cell receptor beta chains below come from one sample, sequenced in a study of identical twins. TCRdb re-called the 5' RACE reads through MiXCR, storing one row per CDR3 protein. Found here are about 470,000 distinct CDR3 sequences, 20% to 25% of them singletons; the top ten hold 2.9%. These records were also assigned to another study, of T cells expressing NK-cell markers.

Sequenced material: CD4+ T cells sorted from blood. These receptors all come from a young woman in good health.

This sequence joins TRBV6-6 and TRBJ1-6; D gene unclear. Looked up from germline, CDR1 is MNHNY and CDR2 is SVGAGI (reference sequence). The CDR3 covers 13 residues. Trimming removed 6 bases at V and 10 bases at J, with 13 bases between. In DNA form, the CDR3 reads TGTGCCAGCAGGGAAGAGGGTTGGTCACCCCTCCACTTT. Amino acids: CASREEGWSPLHF.

This clonotype has just a few counts. The rearrangement links TRBV5-1 to TRBJ2-1; 8 nucleotides line up with TRBD2. The J segment lost 9 bases and the V segment lost 3 bases, leaving 11 bases of the junction unmatched. The CDR3 contains 15 residues. Per germline, CDR1 SGHRS and CDR2 YFSETQ. The CDR3 nucleotides read TGCGCCAGCAGCTGGGGACTAGGTGTGTTGGGTGAGCAGTTCTTC. Protein product: CASSWGLGVLGEQFF.

The chain employs TRBV3-1 and TRBJ2-1; D is ambiguous. CDR1 LGHDT and CDR2 YNNKEL come from the germline V gene (reference sequence). Trimming cost V 2 bases and J 4 bases, with 12 bases left between them. The CDR3 has 15 residues. DNA of the CDR3: TGTGCCAGCAGCCAACGTGGCGGATTGTACAATGAGCAGTTCTTC. Protein sequence: CASSQRGGLYNEQFF.

This clonotype showed up just a few times. The CDR3 protein is CASSLKVQGYTF. CDR3 coding DNA: TGTGCCAGCAGTTTGAAGGTTCAAGGCTACACCTTC. This chain joins TRBV12-3 or TRBV12-4 and TRBJ1-2; D unclear. The CDR3 extends over 12 amino acids. Deletions cut 3 bases from V and 8 bases from J, with 10 bases between.

The genes are TRBV10-1 and TRBJ2-3; D gene uncertain. The V gene lost 2 bases and the J gene lost 1 base, with 7 bases spanning the gap. The CDR3 consists of 14 residues. CDR1 WNHNN and CDR2 SYGVQD come from the germline V gene (reference sequence). CDR3 DNA sequence: TGCGCCAGCAGTGAGGGAGCCCGCACAGATACGCAGTATTTT. This sequence encodes CASSEGARTDTQYF.

J is TRBJ1-3 and V is TRBV20-1, with unresolved D. Germline V gives CDR1 DFQATT, CDR2 SNEGSKA (reference sequence). The CDR3 is 14 amino acids. Trimming stripped 0 bases from V and 2 bases from J, with 8 bases between. CDR3 sequence: CSARDRFTGNTIYF. Written as DNA, the CDR3 is TGCAGTGCTAGAGATCGGTTCACTGGAAACACCATATATTTT.

The sample holds a few counts of this clonotype. This sequence joins TRBV15 and TRBJ2-5; D is unresolved. V lost 0 bases to trimming and J lost 6 bases, with 5 bases between them. This CDR3 is built from 12 residues. CDR1 and CDR2 (germline): LNHNV, YYDKDF (reference sequence). The CDR3 DNA follows: TGTGCCACCAGCAGAGATTTGCAGACCCAGTACTTC. This translates into CATSRDLQTQYF.

The rearrangement joins TRBV10-3 to TRBJ2-7, with D possibly TRBD1 on 5 matching bases. The germline V and J ends were trimmed by 4 bases and 7 bases, with 20 bases remaining between them. Looked up from germline, CDR1 is ENHRY and CDR2 is SYGVKD. This CDR3 spans 15 amino acids. CDR3 in DNA: TGTGCCATCAGTGGCCCCTGGCAGGGTGCCGGGGAGCAGTACTTC. It codes for CAISGPWQGAGEQYF.

The gene calls are TRBV29-1 and TRBJ2-1; TRBD2 agrees at 14 bases. CDR1 is SQVTM, CDR2 ANQGSEA, per germline. The V and J ends lost 4 bases and 5 bases, in that order; junction bases with no gene match: 7. This CDR3 region has 16 residues. Here the CDR3 DNA reads TGCAGCGTTGCCCGGACTAGCGGGAGGAGGAACAATGAGCAGTTCTTC. Translating it yields CSVARTSGRRNNEQFF.

This clonotype was detected only a few times. This chain joins TRBV6-5 and TRBJ2-7; the D gene could be TRBD1 or TRBD2 (5 bases each). From germline, CDR1 is MNHEY and CDR2 SVGAGI. Trimming removed 5 bases at V and 3 bases at J, with 14 bases between. The CDR3 consists of 14 residues. This CDR3 is CASSNPGTLYEQYF. In DNA form, the CDR3 reads TGTGCCAGCAGTAACCCAGGGACGCTCTACGAGCAGTACTTC.

This clonotype has more than one count but fewer than ten. The rearrangement uses TRBV5-1 and TRBJ2-5; the match to TRBD2 covers 8 bases. This CDR3 has 16 residues. The germline gives CDR1 SGHRS, CDR2 YFSETQ. Trimming cost V 2 bases and J 1 base; bases outside gene matches: 7. In DNA, the CDR3 is TGCGCCAGCAGCTTATTTTCCAGCGGGGGCCAAGAGACCCAGTACTTC. Translating it yields CASSLFSSGGQETQYF.

This clonotype turned up a few times. The J gene is TRBJ1-1, the V gene TRBV7-2; maybe TRBD1 (6 bases). With 5 bases removed from V and 5 bases from J, the gap between germline ends came to 18 bases. CDR1 is SGHTA, CDR2 FQGNSA, per germline. The CDR3 consists of 15 residues. CDR3 bases: TGTGCCAGCAGCCTATACCAAGGGGGAATTACTGAAGCTTTCTTT. It specifies CASSLYQGGITEAFF. The variable domain in full, with the rest retrieved from reference TRBV7-2 and TRBJ1-1, is GAGVSQSPSNKVTEKGKDVELRCDPISGHTALYWYRQSLGQGLEFLIYFQGNSAPDKSGLPSDRFSAERTGGSVSTLTIQRTQQEDSAVYLCASSLYQGGITEAFFGQGTRLTVV.

The chain joins TRBV5-1 to TRBJ1-1; D is uncertain. Looked up from germline, CDR1 is SGHRS and CDR2 is YFSETQ. The V gene lost 0 bases and the J gene lost 4 bases, with 10 bases spanning the gap. The CDR3 contains 14 residues. The CDR3 nucleotides read TGCGCCAGCAGCTTGGTGGGGAGGTCCACTGAAGCTTTCTTT. The encoded protein is CASSLVGRSTEAFF.

This chain uses TRBV6-1 with TRBJ2-2; TRBD1 agrees at 8 bases. The germline V gene has CDR1 MNHNS and CDR2 SASEGT. The ends lost 6 bases at V and 6 bases at J; junction bases unmatched: 12. This CDR3 has 16 amino acids. Here the CDR3 reads CASRRGRQGWAGELFF. The CDR3 DNA reads as TGTGCCAGCAGAAGGGGAAGACAGGGGTGGGCCGGGGAGCTGTTTTTT.

The chain is built from TRBV10-3 and TRBJ2-1; D gene unclear. Germline assignment: CDR1 ENHRY and CDR2 SYGVKD. V was trimmed by 0 bases and J by 16 bases, leaving 16 bases between them. The CDR3 length is 13 residues. The CDR3 protein is CAISESTVSAAFF. In nucleotides, the CDR3 is TGTGCCATCAGTGAGTCAACAGTCTCGGCGGCTTTCTTC.

This clonotype has only a few counts. Here the CDR3 reads CAWKYKGTDYYEQYF. Here the CDR3 DNA reads TGTGCCTGGAAATATAAGGGGACAGACTACTACGAGCAGTACTTC. The chain is built from TRBV30 and TRBJ2-7; 7 nucleotides match TRBD1. This CDR3 is 15 amino acids long. Germline lookup yields CDR1 GTSNPN and CDR2 SVGIG (reference sequence). Trimming at V came to 4 bases and at J to 3 bases, leaving 12 bases not matched to a gene.

V gene TRBV29-1 combines with J gene TRBJ2-1, with 11 bases lining up with TRBD2. CDR3 length: 13 residues. Trimming removed 7 bases from V and 10 bases from J; junction bases left unmatched: 9. Germline values: CDR1 SQVTM, CDR2 ANQGSEA. The CDR3 protein is CSAVAGGQVEQFF. In DNA form, the CDR3 reads TGCAGCGCAGTAGCGGGAGGGCAGGTCGAGCAGTTCTTC.

This clonotype has more than one count but fewer than ten. The chain carries TRBV25-1 and TRBJ2-3; 9 bases are shared with TRBD2. The CDR3 loop spans 15 amino acids. Germline V lookup: CDR1 MGHDK, CDR2 SYGVNS. J was trimmed by 4 bases and V by 5 bases; bases with no gene match: 7. The CDR3 here is CASSNAAGGADTQYF. The CDR3 DNA is TGTGCCAGCAGTAATGCAGCGGGGGGTGCAGATACGCAGTATTTT. Based on the CDR3 plus reference TRBV25-1 and TRBJ2-3, the full variable domain is EADIYQTPRYLVIGTGKKITLECSQTMGHDKMYWYQQDPGMELHLIHYSYGVNSTEKGDLSSESTVSRIRTEHFPLTLESARPSHTSQYLCASSNAAGGADTQYFGPGTRLTVL.

V gene TRBV7-9 combines with J gene TRBJ2-2; unclear D gene. V shed 5 bases and J shed 7 bases, with 14 bases lying between them. Germline CDR1 reads SEHNR; CDR2 reads FQNEAQ (reference sequence). This CDR3 has 14 residues. Written as DNA, the CDR3 is TGTGCCAGCAGCGCTGACTCCTGGGGCGGGGAGCTGTTTTTT. It yields the protein CASSADSWGGELFF.

This clonotype was picked up one time. This chain joins TRBV11-1 and TRBJ2-6, with D uncertain. The CDR3 length is 18 residues. Between the trimmed V and J ends, which lost 3 bases and 0 bases, there was a span of 15 bases. Germline-derived CDR1 and CDR2 are SGHAT and FQDESV (reference sequence). CDR3 amino acids: CASSFRRSFYSGANVLTF. CDR3 nucleotides: TGTGCCAGCAGCTTCCGACGATCCTTCTACTCTGGGGCCAACGTCCTGACTTTC.

This clonotype appeared a few times. J is TRBJ1-1 and V is TRBV10-3, with D possibly matching TRBD1 (6 bases). The germline V gene has CDR1 ENHRY and CDR2 SYGVKD. The ends were cut back, 6 bases at V and 1 base at J, with 9 bases in the middle. The CDR3 is 13 amino acids. The CDR3 sequence is CAIRETGNTEAFF. DNA for the CDR3: TGTGCCATCAGGGAGACAGGGAACACTGAAGCTTTCTTT.

The chain carries TRBV29-1 and TRBJ2-5; a possible D gene is TRBD1 (5 bases). The CDR3 consists of 15 residues. Germline-derived CDR1 and CDR2 are SQVTM and ANQGSEA. V was cut by 3 bases and J by 7 bases, with 21 bases left in between. For the CDR3, the DNA is TGCAGCGTTGATAGCCCAGTGACTGGGGCATTGACCCAGTACTTC. Translating it yields CSVDSPVTGALTQYF.

The chain combines TRBV29-1 with TRBJ2-7; 9 bases agree with TRBD2. CDR1 is SQVTM and CDR2 is ANQGSEA in the germline V gene. This CDR3 comprises 13 residues. V dropped 6 bases and J dropped 4; count of bases not matched to a gene: 7. DNA of the CDR3: TGCAGCGTCCAGACTAGCGGATCTTACGAGCAGTACTTC. The encoded protein is CSVQTSGSYEQYF.

This clonotype was detected only a few times. The rearrangement uses TRBV12-3 or TRBV12-4 and TRBJ2-4; D gene unclear. This CDR3 is built from 14 residues. The V and J ends lost 3 bases and 0 bases respectively, with 6 bases between them. The CDR3: CASSFSLAKNIQYF. The CDR3 bases are TGTGCCAGCAGTTTTTCCTTAGCCAAAAACATTCAGTACTTC.